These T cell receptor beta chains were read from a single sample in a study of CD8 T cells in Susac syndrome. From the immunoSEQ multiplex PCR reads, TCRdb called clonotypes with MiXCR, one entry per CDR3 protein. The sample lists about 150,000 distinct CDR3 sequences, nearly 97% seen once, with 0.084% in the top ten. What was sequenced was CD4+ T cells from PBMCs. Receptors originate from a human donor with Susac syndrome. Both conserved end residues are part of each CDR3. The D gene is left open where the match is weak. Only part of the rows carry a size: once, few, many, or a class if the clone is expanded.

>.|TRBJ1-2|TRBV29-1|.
TGCAGCGTGATGACACACTCGACTAACTATGGCTACACCTTC
CSVMTHSTNYGYTF
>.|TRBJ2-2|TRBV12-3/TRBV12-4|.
TGTGCCAGCAGTTTCAGGCAGGGGAGGACCGGGGAGCTGTTTTTT
CASSFRQGRTGELFF
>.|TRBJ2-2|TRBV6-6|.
TGTGCCAGCAGAAACGGAGGGGCGAACACCGGGGAGCTGTTTTTT
CASRNGGANTGELFF
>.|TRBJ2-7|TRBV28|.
TGTGCCAGCAGTGCCTACAGGAACTACGAGCAGTACTTC
CASSAYRNYEQYF
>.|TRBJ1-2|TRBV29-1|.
TGCAGCGTTGAAGTTCCTCCGTTGGCTGGCTACACCTTC
CSVEVPPLAGYTF
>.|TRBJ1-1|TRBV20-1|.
TGCAGTGCTAGAGAGATAAGGGGGAGTATGGCTGAAGCTTTCTTT
CSAREIRGSMAEAFF
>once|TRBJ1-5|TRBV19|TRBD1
TGTGCCAGTAGTATAGAGGCAGGGGGGACCAATCAGCCCCAGCATTTT
CASSIEAGGTNQPQHF
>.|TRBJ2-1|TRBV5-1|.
TGCGCCAGCAGCTTTATCCAGACTGGCAATGAGCAGTTCTTC
CASSFIQTGNEQFF
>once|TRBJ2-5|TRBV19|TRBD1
TGTGCCAGTAGCCCGGGACAGGGGGACCAGTACTTC
CASSPGQGDQYF
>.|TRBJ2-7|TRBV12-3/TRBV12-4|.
TGTGCCAGCAGCCCTAATTTGAACGAGCAGTACTTC
CASSPNLNEQYF